This T cell receptor beta chain came from a study of cytomegalovirus exposure and HLA in healthy donors. In the PCR, 60 Vbeta and 13 Jbeta primers were used. Clones were read by immunoSEQ multiplex PCR, and TCRdb kept only the in-frame ones, dropping some. This table has over 90,000 clones, around 80% appearing once. This CDR3 region has 12 residues. V was trimmed by 7 bases and J by 4 bases, leaving 11 bases between them. CDR1 is SGHRS, CDR2 YFSETQ, per germline. This sequence originates from a woman aged 18-29 years in good health and CMV-seropositive. The sequenced sample was PBMCs. The V call is TRBV5-1, the J call TRBJ1-2; tentative D call: TRBD1 (6 bases). CDR3 loop: CASGGEGYGYTF. The CDR3 region has the DNA TGCGCCAGCGGGGGCGAGGGCTATGGCTACACCTTC.